This is a list of T cell receptor beta chains from one sample in a study of T cell changes during pregnancy in multiple sclerosis. Only in-frame clones appear in the TCRdb table, and some are missing; sequencing was by immunoSEQ multiplex PCR. The sample lists around 36,000 clones, more than 90% seen once, with 13% in the top ten. The material was CD8+ T cells from peripheral blood mononuclear cells, obtained in the first trimester of pregnancy. These receptors were collected from a female donor with multiple sclerosis, enrolled in a pregnancy study. The CDR3 runs from the conserved cysteine through the conserved F or W. The D gene is left open where the match is weak. Some rows mark clone size as missing; the rest say once, few, many or name a class of expanded clone.

cdr3_nt cdr3_aa v_call d_call j_call clone_size
TGCGCCAGCAGCGACCCCTTGGGGGGGGCGGGTGAGCAGTACTTC CASSDPLGGAGEQYF TRBV5-1 NA TRBJ2-7 NA
TGCAGTGTTCCATTCTCCTACGAGCAGTACTTC CSVPFSYEQYF TRBV20-1 NA TRBJ2-7 NA
TGTGCCAGCAGCCCGGGACAGGGTAACACCGGGGAGCTGTTTTTT CASSPGQGNTGELFF TRBV13 TRBD1 TRBJ2-2 NA
TGTGCCAGCAGCCTGGGACAGGGGTTCTACGAGCAGTACTTC CASSLGQGFYEQYF TRBV7-9 TRBD1 TRBJ2-7 NA
TGTGCCAGCAGCTTGGGACTCTACAATGAGCAGTTCTTC CASSLGLYNEQFF TRBV5-8 NA TRBJ2-1 once
TGTGCCAGCAAACACCTAATCTTACGGGGAGCCGCACATATTGAGCAGTTCTTC CASKHLILRGAAHIEQFF TRBV27 NA TRBJ2-1 NA
TGTGCCATCAGTGGAGACCCAACTAGCGAGGAGGGTGATGAGCAGTTCTTC CAISGDPTSEEGDEQFF TRBV10-3 TRBD2 TRBJ2-1 once
TGTGCCAGCAGCTTGGTGGACAGAGCCTACGAGCAGTACTTC CASSLVDRAYEQYF TRBV7-6 NA TRBJ2-7 NA
TGCGCCAGCAGCTTCGAACCGGGACAGGGATACGAGCAGTACTTC CASSFEPGQGYEQYF TRBV5-1 TRBD1 TRBJ2-7 NA
TGTGCCTGGGAAATGGAGGGCTTCAACCAGTTCTTC CAWEMEGFNQFF TRBV30 NA TRBJ2-1 NA
TGCGCCAGCAGCCAAGAGGCTAGCGGGGGCTCCTACGAGCAGTACTTC CASSQEASGGSYEQYF TRBV4-1 TRBD2 TRBJ2-7 NA
TGTGCCAGGAGACAGGGGTTAGATGAAGCTTTCTTT CARRQGLDEAFF TRBV2 TRBD1 TRBJ1-1 few
TGTGCCAGTAGTGAACTCCGGGACTCTTACGAGCAGTACTTC CASSELRDSYEQYF TRBV19 NA TRBJ2-7 NA
TGTGCCAGCAGCTTTGGGGACGGGAGTGAAAAGCTGTTTTTT CASSFGDGSEKLFF TRBV11-3 NA TRBJ2-2 NA
TGTGCCAGTAGAACCGCGGGGGCGAGCTCCTACGAGCAGTACTTC CASRTAGASSYEQYF TRBV19 NA TRBJ2-7 NA
TGTGCCAGCAGTGGACCGGGGGGGGTGGGGAGCTCCTACGAGCAGTACTTC CASSGPGGVGSSYEQYF TRBV6-1 TRBD2 TRBJ2-7 NA
TGTGCCAGCAGCTTAACAAGGGGTCGGACGGATGAAAAACTGTTTTTT CASSLTRGRTDEKLFF TRBV11-2 NA TRBJ1-4 NA
TGTGCCAGCAGTTTAGGGGGGGTCAATGGAGAAGGCTACACCTTC CASSLGGVNGEGYTF TRBV27 NA TRBJ1-2 NA
TGTGCCAGCAGCAGGGGGGTGGGCACTGAAGCTTTCTTT CASSRGVGTEAFF TRBV6-5 TRBD1 TRBJ1-1 once
TGTGCCAGCTTACCCGGGACAGGGAACACTGAAGCTTTCTTT CASLPGTGNTEAFF TRBV5-6 TRBD1 TRBJ1-1 NA
TGTGCCAGCAGATTCGACAGTTCCTACGAGCAGTACTTC CASRFDSSYEQYF TRBV5-4 NA TRBJ2-7 NA
TGCGCCAGCAGCCCAGTCTCTGGAAACACCATATATTTT CASSPVSGNTIYF TRBV4-1 NA TRBJ1-3 NA
TGTGCCAGCAGCCCCGGGACTACCTACGAGCAGTACTTC CASSPGTTYEQYF TRBV13 TRBD2 TRBJ2-7 once
TGTGCCAGCCACCCTAATCTCAGGGAAAACACTGAAGCTTTCTTT CASHPNLRENTEAFF TRBV19 NA TRBJ1-1 NA
TGTGCCAGCAGCCTGGACACTGCCTACGAGCAGTACTTC CASSLDTAYEQYF TRBV27 NA TRBJ2-7 NA
TGTGCCAGCAGCCCGGGGGGGGAGCCCGAGCAGTACTTC CASSPGGEPEQYF TRBV7-9 TRBD2 TRBJ2-7 NA
TGTGCCAGCAGCGTAGTGGTAGCGGGACAAGAGACCCAGTACTTC CASSVVVAGQETQYF TRBV9 TRBD2 TRBJ2-5 NA
TGTGCCAGCAGCCCACGGGACAGCCTTTATCTCTACAATGAGCAGTTCTTC CASSPRDSLYLYNEQFF TRBV13 TRBD1 TRBJ2-1 NA
TGTGCCAGCAGCTTAGAGGGCGGGGAGGCCTACAATGAGCAGTTCTTC CASSLEGGEAYNEQFF TRBV13 NA TRBJ2-1 once
TGTGCCAGCAGCCCCGGTTATAGAAACACTGAAGCTTTCTTT CASSPGYRNTEAFF TRBV7-4 NA TRBJ1-1 NA
TGTGCCAGCAGCGTCCAGGGCAATGAGCAGTTCTTC CASSVQGNEQFF TRBV9 NA TRBJ2-1 NA
TGTGCCAGCACCCTGACAGGGAGGCCCGTGTTGTCCGACGAGCAGTACTTC CASTLTGRPVLSDEQYF TRBV2 NA TRBJ2-7 NA
TGTGCCAGCAGTCCCTTAGCGGGGGCGGAAGAGACCCAGTACTTC CASSPLAGAEETQYF TRBV2 TRBD2 TRBJ2-5 few
TGTGCCAGCTCACCAGTAGTACTGGATGAGCAGTTCTTC CASSPVVLDEQFF TRBV18 NA TRBJ2-1 NA
TGTGCCAGCAGCTTAATAGCGGCTAGCGGGGGTTCTGGCAATGAGCAGTTCTTC CASSLIAASGGSGNEQFF TRBV7-8 TRBD2 TRBJ2-1 NA
TGTGCCATCGGGTCAGGGCGAGATACCGGGGAGCTGTTTTTT CAIGSGRDTGELFF TRBV6-1 NA TRBJ2-2 few
TGTGCCAGCAGTGGCATTGTCGAGCAGTACTTC CASSGIVEQYF TRBV6-6 NA TRBJ2-7 NA